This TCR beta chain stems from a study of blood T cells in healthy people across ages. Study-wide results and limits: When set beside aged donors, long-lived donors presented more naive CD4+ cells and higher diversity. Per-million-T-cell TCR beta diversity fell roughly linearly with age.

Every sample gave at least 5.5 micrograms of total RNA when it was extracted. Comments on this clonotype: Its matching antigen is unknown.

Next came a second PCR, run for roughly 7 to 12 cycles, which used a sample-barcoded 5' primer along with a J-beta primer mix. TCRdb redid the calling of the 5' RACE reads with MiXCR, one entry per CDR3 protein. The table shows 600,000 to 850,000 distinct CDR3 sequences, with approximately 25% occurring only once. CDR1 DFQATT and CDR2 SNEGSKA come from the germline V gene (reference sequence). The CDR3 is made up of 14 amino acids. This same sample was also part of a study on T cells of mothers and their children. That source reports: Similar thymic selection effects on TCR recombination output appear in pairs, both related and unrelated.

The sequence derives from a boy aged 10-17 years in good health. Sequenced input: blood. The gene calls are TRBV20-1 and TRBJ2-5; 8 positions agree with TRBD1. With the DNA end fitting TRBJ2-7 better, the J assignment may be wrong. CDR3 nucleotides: TGCAGTGCTAGAAAGGACAGGGATACCTACGAGCAGTACTTC. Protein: CSARKDRDTYEQYF.